Listed below are T cell receptor beta chains from one sample, sequenced in a study of cytomegalovirus exposure and HLA in healthy donors. Clones were read by immunoSEQ multiplex PCR, and TCRdb kept only the in-frame ones, dropping some. The sample has about 89,000 clones, about 74% seen once. The sequencing sample was made of PBMCs. These receptors came from a man aged 30 to 45 in good health and CMV-seronegative. The CDR3 runs from the conserved cysteine through the conserved F or W. The D gene is left open where the match is weak. For some rows the clone size is stated as once, few or many, or as a class when expanded; others skip it.

V gene	J gene	D gene	clone size	CDR3 protein	CDR3 DNA
TRBV9	TRBJ1-4	-	-	CASSVSVNEKLFF	TGTGCCAGCAGCGTTTCAGTTAATGAAAAACTGTTTTTT
TRBV7-6	TRBJ2-5	TRBD2	-	CASSYKLAGEETQYF	TGTGCCAGCAGCTACAAACTAGCGGGAGAAGAGACCCAGTACTTC
TRBV7-9	TRBJ1-2	-	once	CASSSHAGSRSGGYTF	TGTGCCAGCAGCTCACACGCAGGGTCGAGAAGTGGTGGCTACACCTTC
TRBV5-1	TRBJ1-4	-	-	CASSLAQQVAGSLGEKLFF	TGCGCCAGCAGCTTGGCCCAGCAGGTCGCGGGCAGCCTAGGGGAAAAACTGTTTTTT
TRBV2	TRBJ1-1	-	few	CASSEALLTEAFF	TGTGCCAGCAGTGAAGCCTTATTAACTGAAGCTTTCTTT
TRBV4-3	TRBJ1-6	-	once	CASSQGGPGSSSYNSPLHF	TGCGCCAGCAGCCAAGGAGGCCCAGGGTCGAGCTCCTATAATTCACCCCTCCACTTT
TRBV5-1	TRBJ2-5	TRBD1	-	CASSLGDRFGEETQYF	TGCGCCAGCAGCTTGGGGGACAGGTTTGGTGAAGAGACCCAGTACTTC
TRBV28	TRBJ2-1	TRBD2	-	CASRTWTSGSAYGYNEQFF	TGTGCCAGCAGGACTTGGACTAGCGGGAGTGCCTACGGCTACAATGAGCAGTTCTTC
TRBV7-6	TRBJ1-3	-	-	CASSLGARLERNTIYF	TGTGCCAGCAGCTTAGGTGCCCGCCTGGAGCGAAACACCATATATTTT
TRBV14	TRBJ2-1	TRBD2	-	CASSSGTRFYNEQFF	TGTGCCAGCAGCTCCGGGACTAGGTTTTACAATGAGCAGTTCTTC
TRBV9	TRBJ1-2	-	-	CASSPRTAYGYTF	TGTGCCAGCAGCCCGCGGACAGCATATGGCTACACCTTC
TRBV4-1	TRBJ1-2	-	-	CASSRTRRGSYGYGYTF	TGCGCCAGCAGCCGTACAAGGCGCGGTTCGTATGGCTATGGCTACACCTTC
TRBV5-1	TRBJ1-1	-	-	CASSLADQGRAFF	TGCGCCAGCAGCTTGGCCGATCAGGGGCGAGCTTTCTTT
TRBV6-1	TRBJ2-7	-	-	CASSERPRRTTYEQCF	TGTGCCAGCAGTGAACGCCCTCGGCGGACTACCTACGAGCAGTGCTTC
TRBV6-5	TRBJ1-1	-	few	CASSYSRGNTEAFF	TGTGCCAGCAGTTACTCGAGAGGGAACACTGAAGCTTTCTTT
TRBV11-3	TRBJ2-7	-	-	CASSLQGSHEQYF	TGTGCCAGCAGCCTCCAGGGGTCCCACGAGCAGTACTTC
TRBV19	TRBJ1-5	TRBD1	-	CASRGQGIHQPQHF	TGTGCCAGTAGGGGACAGGGGATCCATCAGCCCCAGCATTTT
TRBV4-1	TRBJ1-1	-	once	CASSQDLEGRTEAFF	TGCGCCAGCAGCCAAGATCTGGAGGGGCGGACTGAAGCTTTCTTT
TRBV21-1	TRBJ1-4	-	-	CASSKRQGGEKLFF	TGTGCCAGCAGCAAACGACAGGGGGGCGAAAAACTGTTTTTT
TRBV2	TRBJ2-3	TRBD1	-	CASRPGQGVGTDTQYF	TGTGCCAGCAGGCCGGGACAGGGCGTAGGCACAGATACGCAGTATTTT
TRBV5-1	TRBJ2-3	TRBD1	once	CASSWDRADTDTQYF	TGCGCCAGCAGCTGGGACAGGGCGGACACAGATACGCAGTATTTT
TRBV19	TRBJ1-2	-	-	CASGGGQVNGYTF	TGTGCCAGTGGAGGAGGGCAGGTCAACGGCTACACCTTC
TRBV27	TRBJ2-3	-	-	CASSFLAELSTDTQYF	TGTGCCAGCAGTTTCTTAGCGGAACTTAGCACAGATACGCAGTATTTT
TRBV7-9	TRBJ2-5	-	-	CASSLALDQETQYF	TGTGCCAGCAGCTTAGCACTAGACCAAGAGACCCAGTACTTC
TRBV27	TRBJ2-1	TRBD2	-	CASRFSGATYNEQFF	TGTGCCAGCAGATTTAGCGGGGCCACCTACAATGAGCAGTTCTTC
TRBV28	TRBJ2-1	TRBD1	once	CASSSGQLYNEQFF	TGTGCCAGCAGTTCGGGACAGCTATACAATGAGCAGTTCTTC
TRBV4-1	TRBJ2-7	TRBD1	-	CASSQRTGGYEQYF	TGCGCCAGCAGCCAACGGACAGGGGGCTACGAGCAGTACTTC
TRBV28	TRBJ1-2	-	-	CASSSSMGGNYGYTF	TGTGCCAGCAGTTCCTCAATGGGAGGGAACTATGGCTACACCTTC
TRBV28	TRBJ2-7	-	few	CASSQYRAPHYEQYF	TGTGCCAGCAGTCAGTACAGGGCTCCACACTACGAGCAGTACTTC
TRBV5-1	TRBJ1-1	TRBD1	-	CASSLAGTGGAEAFF	TGCGCCAGCAGCTTGGCCGGGACAGGGGGAGCTGAAGCTTTCTTT
TRBV6-5	TRBJ2-6	-	once	CASSLESGANVLTF	TGTGCCAGCAGCCTCGAGTCTGGGGCCAACGTCCTGACTTTC
TRBV7-2	TRBJ1-1	-	once	CASSPGLMNTEAFF	TGTGCCAGCAGTCCGGGACTAATGAACACTGAAGCTTTCTTT
TRBV7-2	TRBJ1-5	-	-	CASSLGTGMGYQPQHF	TGTGCCAGCAGCTTAGGAACAGGGATGGGGTATCAGCCCCAGCATTTT
TRBV7-2	TRBJ1-5	-	-	CASSPRTGNQPQHF	TGTGCCAGCAGCCCACGGACAGGCAATCAGCCCCAGCATTTT
TRBV7-2	TRBJ1-1	-	-	CASSKGVLDTEAFF	TGTGCCAGCAGCAAAGGGGTCTTGGACACTGAAGCTTTCTTT
TRBV18	TRBJ1-5	TRBD1	-	CASSPQGAGQPQHF	TGTGCCAGCTCACCACAGGGGGCCGGTCAGCCCCAGCATTTT
TRBV2	TRBJ2-6	-	few	CASSPMTASSGANVLTF	TGTGCCAGCAGTCCTATGACAGCCAGCTCTGGGGCCAACGTCCTGACTTTC
TRBV6-5	TRBJ2-3	TRBD2	-	CASRGLAGGPDTQYF	TGTGCCAGCAGGGGTCTAGCGGGAGGTCCAGATACGCAGTATTTT
TRBV15	TRBJ2-6	-	-	CATSTPPGGANVLTF	TGTGCCACCAGCACCCCCCCCGGTGGGGCCAACGTCCTGACTTTC